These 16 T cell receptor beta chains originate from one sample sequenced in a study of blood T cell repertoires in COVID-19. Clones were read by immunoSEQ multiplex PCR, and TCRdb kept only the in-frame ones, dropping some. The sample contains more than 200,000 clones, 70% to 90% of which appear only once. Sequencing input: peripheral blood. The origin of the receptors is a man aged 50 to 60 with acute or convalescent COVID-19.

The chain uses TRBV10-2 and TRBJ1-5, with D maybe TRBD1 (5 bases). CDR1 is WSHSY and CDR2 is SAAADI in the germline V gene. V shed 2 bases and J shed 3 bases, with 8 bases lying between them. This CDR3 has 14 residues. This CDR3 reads CASSETGLNQPQHF. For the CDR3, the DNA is TGCGCCAGCAGTGAGACAGGCCTCAATCAGCCCCAGCATTTT.

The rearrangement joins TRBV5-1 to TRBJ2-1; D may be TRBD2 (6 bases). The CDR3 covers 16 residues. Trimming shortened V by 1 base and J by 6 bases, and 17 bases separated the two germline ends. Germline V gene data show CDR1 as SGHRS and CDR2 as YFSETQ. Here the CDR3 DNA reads TGCGCCAGCAGCTTGCCTTGGAGCGGGTATATCAATGAGCAGTTCTTC. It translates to CASSLPWSGYINEQFF.

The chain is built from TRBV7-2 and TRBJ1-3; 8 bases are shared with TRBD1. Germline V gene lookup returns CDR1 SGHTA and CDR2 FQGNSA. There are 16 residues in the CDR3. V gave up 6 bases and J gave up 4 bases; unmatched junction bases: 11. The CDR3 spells CASSYGQGGRGNTIYF. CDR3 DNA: TGTGCCAGCAGTTATGGACAGGGTGGTAGAGGAAACACCATATATTTT.

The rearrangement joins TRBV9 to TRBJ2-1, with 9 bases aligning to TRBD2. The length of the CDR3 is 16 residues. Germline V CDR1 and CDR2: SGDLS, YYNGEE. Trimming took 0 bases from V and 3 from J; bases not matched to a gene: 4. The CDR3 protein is CASSVVGGGVYNEQFF. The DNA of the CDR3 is TGTGCCAGCAGCGTAGTGGGCGGGGGGGTCTACAATGAGCAGTTCTTC.

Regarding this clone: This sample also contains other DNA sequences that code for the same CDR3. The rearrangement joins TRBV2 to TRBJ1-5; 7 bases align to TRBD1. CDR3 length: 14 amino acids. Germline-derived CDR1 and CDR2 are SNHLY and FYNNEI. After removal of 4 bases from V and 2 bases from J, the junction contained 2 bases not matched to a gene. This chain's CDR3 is CASSGQGGNQPQHF. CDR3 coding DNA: TGTGCCAGCAGTGGACAGGGTGGCAATCAGCCCCAGCATTTT.

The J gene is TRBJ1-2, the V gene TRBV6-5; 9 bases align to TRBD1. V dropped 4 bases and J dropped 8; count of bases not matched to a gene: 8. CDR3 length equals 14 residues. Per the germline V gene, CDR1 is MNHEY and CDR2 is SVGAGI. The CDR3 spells CASSSVQGAQGYTF. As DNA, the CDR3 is TGTGCCAGCAGTTCGGTACAGGGGGCGCAAGGCTACACCTTC.

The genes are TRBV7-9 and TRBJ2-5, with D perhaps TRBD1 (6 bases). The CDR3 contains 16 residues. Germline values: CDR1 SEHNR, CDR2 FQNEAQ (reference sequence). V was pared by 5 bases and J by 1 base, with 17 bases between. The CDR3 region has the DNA TGTGCCAGCAGCCCCGGGGACAACCTTCCCCAAGAGACCCAGTACTTC. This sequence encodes CASSPGDNLPQETQYF.

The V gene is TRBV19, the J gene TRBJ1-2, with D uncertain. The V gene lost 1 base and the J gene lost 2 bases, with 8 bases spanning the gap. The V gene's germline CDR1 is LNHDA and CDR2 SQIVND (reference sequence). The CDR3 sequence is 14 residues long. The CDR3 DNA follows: TGTGCCAGTAGTATAGGCCAGTTCAACTATGGCTACACCTTC. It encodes CASSIGQFNYGYTF.

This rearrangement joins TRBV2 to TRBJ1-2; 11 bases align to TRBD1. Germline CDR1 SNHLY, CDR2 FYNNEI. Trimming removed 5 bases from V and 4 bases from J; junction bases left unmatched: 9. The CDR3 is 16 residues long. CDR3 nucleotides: TGTGCCAGCAGTCTCAGGACAGGGGGCTCGACCTATGGCTACACCTTC. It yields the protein CASSLRTGGSTYGYTF.

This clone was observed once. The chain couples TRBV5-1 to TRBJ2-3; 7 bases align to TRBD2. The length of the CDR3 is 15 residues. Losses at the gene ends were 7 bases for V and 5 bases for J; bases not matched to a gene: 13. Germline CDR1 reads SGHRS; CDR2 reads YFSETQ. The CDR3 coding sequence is TGCGCCAGCTCGGTCGAGCGGGGCCAGGGAGATACGCAGTATTTT. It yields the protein CASSVERGQGDTQYF.

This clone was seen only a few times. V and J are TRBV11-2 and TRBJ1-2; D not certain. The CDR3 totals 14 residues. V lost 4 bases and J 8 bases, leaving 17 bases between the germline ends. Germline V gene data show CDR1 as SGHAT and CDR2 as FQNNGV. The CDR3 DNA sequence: TGTGCCAGCAGCTACGACCCGGGAGCGGGGGGCTACACCTTC. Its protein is CASSYDPGAGGYTF. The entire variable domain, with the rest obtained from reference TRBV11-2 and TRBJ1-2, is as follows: EAGVAQSPRYKIIEKRQSVAFWCNPISGHATLYWYQQILGQGPKLLIQFQNNGVVDDSQLPKDRFSAERLKGVDSTLKIQPAKLEDSAVYLCASSYDPGAGGYTFGSGTRLTVV.

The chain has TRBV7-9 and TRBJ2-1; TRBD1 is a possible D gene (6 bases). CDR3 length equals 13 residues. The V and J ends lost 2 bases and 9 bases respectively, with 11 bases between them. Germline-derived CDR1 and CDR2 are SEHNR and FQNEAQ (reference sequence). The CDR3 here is CASSLSGAGEQFF. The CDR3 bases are TGTGCCAGCAGCTTATCAGGGGCAGGTGAGCAGTTCTTC.

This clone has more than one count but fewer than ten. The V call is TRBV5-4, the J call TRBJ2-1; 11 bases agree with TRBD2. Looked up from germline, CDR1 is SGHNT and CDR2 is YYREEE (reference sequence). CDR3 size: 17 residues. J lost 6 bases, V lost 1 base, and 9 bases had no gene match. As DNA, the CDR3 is TGTGCCAGCAGCTTGATAGCTAGCGGGGGGAGGGGCAATGAGCAGTTCTTC. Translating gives CASSLIASGGRGNEQFF.

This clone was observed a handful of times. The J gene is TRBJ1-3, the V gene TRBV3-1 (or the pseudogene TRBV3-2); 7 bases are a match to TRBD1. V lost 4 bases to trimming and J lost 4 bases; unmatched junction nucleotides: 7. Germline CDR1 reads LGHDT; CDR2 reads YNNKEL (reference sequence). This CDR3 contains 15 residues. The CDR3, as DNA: TGTGCCAGCAGCCTTGGAGGGGGCCGGGGAAACACCATATATTTT. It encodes CASSLGGGRGNTIYF.

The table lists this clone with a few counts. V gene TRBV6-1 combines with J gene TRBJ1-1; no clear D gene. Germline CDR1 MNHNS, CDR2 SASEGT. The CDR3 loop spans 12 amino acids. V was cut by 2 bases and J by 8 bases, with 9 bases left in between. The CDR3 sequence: CASSEFTREAFF. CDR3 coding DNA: TGTGCCAGCAGTGAATTCACGCGAGAAGCTTTCTTT.

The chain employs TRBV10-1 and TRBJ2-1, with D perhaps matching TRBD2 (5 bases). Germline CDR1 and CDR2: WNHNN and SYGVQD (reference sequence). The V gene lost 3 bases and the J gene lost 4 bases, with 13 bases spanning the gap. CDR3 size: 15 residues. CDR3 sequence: CASSDNNGVYNEQFF. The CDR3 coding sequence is TGCGCCAGCAGTGATAATAACGGGGTTTACAATGAGCAGTTCTTC.